The present T cell receptor beta chain was sequenced within a study of T cell changes during pregnancy in multiple sclerosis. Germline V gives CDR1 MNHNS, CDR2 SASEGT. CDR3 length: 14 amino acids. With V trimmed by 4 bases and J by 4 bases, 5 bases remained unmatched. Profiled with immunoSEQ multiplex PCR; TCRdb holds only in-frame clones, not every one. The sample has 28,000 or so clones; around nine tenths are singletons. The clonotype comes from a female donor with multiple sclerosis, enrolled in a pregnancy study. The sequenced sample was CD8+ T cells from peripheral blood mononuclear cells, obtained in the second trimester of pregnancy. The chain recombines TRBV6-1 with TRBJ1-1; TRBD1 agrees at 8 bases. The CDR3 DNA is TGTGCCAGCAGTGTCGGACAGGGAGGCACTGAAGCTTTCTTT. Translation: CASSVGQGGTEAFF.